This T cell receptor (beta chain) was observed in a study of spatial heterogeneity in lung cancer. Points from the study as a whole: Approximate estimated coverage of tumor T cells amounted to around 6.3% for alpha and over 12% for beta chains. For expanded intratumoral alpha and beta TCRs, counts tracked tumor mutation counts.

Indicated time point: sample taken at primary tumor resection. 72 TRACERx patients with early, untreated non-small cell lung cancer donated samples. About this clonotype: The antigen remains undetermined. This beta chain was picked up by a library intended for alpha chains and is off target, so its count carries little meaning.

A distinct unique molecular identifier was carried by each TCR cDNA molecule. TCRdb called the 5' RACE reads again in MiXCR, with one record for every CDR3 protein. Among 600 to 850 distinct CDR3 sequences listed, 14% were seen once. The sample was lung tumor tissue, taken at surgery. This receptor was identified in a male donor with early-stage non-small cell lung cancer.

The CDR3 sequence is CAISEERTAAAFF. For the CDR3, the DNA is TGTGCCATCAGTGAGGAGAGGACAGCCGCGGCTTTCTTT. This sequence joins TRBV10-3 and TRBJ1-1; perhaps TRBD1 as D (6 bases). Germline V gene lookup returns CDR1 ENHRY and CDR2 SYGVKD. Trimming took 2 bases from V and 11 from J, leaving 15 bases between them. The CDR3 totals 13 residues.